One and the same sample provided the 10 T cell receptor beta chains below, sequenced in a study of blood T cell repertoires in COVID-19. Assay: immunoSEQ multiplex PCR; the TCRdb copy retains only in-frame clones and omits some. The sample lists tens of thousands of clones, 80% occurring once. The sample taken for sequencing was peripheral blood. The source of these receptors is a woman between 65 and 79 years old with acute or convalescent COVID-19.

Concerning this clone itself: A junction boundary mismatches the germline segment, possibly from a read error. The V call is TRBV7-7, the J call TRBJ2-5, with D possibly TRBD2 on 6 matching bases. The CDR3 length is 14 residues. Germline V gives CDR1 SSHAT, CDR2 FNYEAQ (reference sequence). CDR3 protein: CASSRGSGQETQYF. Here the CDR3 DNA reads TGTGCTAGCAGCCGGGGGTCGGGACAAGAGACCCAGTACTTC. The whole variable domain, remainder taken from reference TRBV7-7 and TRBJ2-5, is GAGVSQSPRYKVTKRGQDVTLRCDPISSHATLYWYQQALGQGPEFLTYFNYEAQPDKSGLPSDRFSAERPEGSISTLTIQRTEQRDSAMYRCASSRGSGQETQYFGPGTRLLVL.

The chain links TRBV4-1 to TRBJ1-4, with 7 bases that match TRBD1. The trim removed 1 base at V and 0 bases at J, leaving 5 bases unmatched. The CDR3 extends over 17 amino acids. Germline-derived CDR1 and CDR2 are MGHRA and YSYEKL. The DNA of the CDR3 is TGCGCCAGCAGCCAAGGACAGGGAATCGCAACTAATGAAAAACTGTTTTTT. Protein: CASSQGQGIATNEKLFF.

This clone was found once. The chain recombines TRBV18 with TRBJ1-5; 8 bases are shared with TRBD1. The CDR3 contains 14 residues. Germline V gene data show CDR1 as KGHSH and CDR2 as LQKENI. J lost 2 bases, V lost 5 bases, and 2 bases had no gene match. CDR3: CASSVQGGNQPQHF. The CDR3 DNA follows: TGTGCCAGCTCAGTACAGGGGGGCAATCAGCCCCAGCATTTT.

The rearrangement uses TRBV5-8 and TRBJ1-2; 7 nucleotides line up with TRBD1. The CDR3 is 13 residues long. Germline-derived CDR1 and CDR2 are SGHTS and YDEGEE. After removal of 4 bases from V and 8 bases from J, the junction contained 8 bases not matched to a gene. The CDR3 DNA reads TGTGCCAGCAGCACAGACAGGGTAGGCGGCTACACCTTC. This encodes CASSTDRVGGYTF.

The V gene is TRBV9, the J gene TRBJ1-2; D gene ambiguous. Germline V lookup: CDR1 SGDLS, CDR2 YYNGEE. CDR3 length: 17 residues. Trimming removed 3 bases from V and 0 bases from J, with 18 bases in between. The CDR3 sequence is CASSERRDPTSNYGYTF. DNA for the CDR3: TGTGCCAGCAGCGAACGGAGAGATCCCACCTCTAACTATGGCTACACCTTC.

The CDR3 spells CASSGTSGGEADTQYF. The CDR3 DNA reads TGTGCCAGCAGTGGGACTAGCGGGGGCGAAGCTGATACGCAGTATTTT. The chain couples TRBV25-1 to TRBJ2-3, with 13 positions matching TRBD2. V lost 4 bases and J lost 6; bases outside the gene matches: 7. CDR1 is MGHDK, CDR2 SYGVNS, per germline. This CDR3 contains 16 residues.

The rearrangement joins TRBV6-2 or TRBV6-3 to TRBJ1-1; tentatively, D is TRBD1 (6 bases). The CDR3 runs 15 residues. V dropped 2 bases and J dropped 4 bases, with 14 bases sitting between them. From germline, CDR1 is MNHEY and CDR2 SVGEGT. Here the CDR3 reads CASSYLTGSRTEAFF. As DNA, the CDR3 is TGTGCCAGCAGTTACCTTACAGGGTCCCGCACTGAAGCTTTCTTT.

For the CDR3, the DNA is TGTGCCAGCAGCGCAGGTTCCGGTAATGAAAAACTGTTTTTT. It encodes CASSAGSGNEKLFF. V usage is TRBV9 and J usage is TRBJ1-4; D is unresolved. V was clipped by 3 bases and J by 4 bases, with 10 bases between them. The CDR3 length is 14 residues. The germline gives CDR1 SGDLS, CDR2 YYNGEE.

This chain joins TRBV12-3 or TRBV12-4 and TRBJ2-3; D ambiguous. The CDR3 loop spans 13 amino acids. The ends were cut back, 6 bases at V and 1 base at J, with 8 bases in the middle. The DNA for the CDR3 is TGTGCCAGCAGCCTCTTTGGCACAGATACGCAGTATTTT. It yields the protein CASSLFGTDTQYF.

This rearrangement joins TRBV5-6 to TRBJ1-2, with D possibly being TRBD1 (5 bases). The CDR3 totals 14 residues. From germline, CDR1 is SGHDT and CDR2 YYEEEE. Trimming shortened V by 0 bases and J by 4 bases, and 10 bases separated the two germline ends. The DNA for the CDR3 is TGTGCCAGCAGCTTGGAAGGGGATTCCTATGGCTACACCTTC. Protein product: CASSLEGDSYGYTF.